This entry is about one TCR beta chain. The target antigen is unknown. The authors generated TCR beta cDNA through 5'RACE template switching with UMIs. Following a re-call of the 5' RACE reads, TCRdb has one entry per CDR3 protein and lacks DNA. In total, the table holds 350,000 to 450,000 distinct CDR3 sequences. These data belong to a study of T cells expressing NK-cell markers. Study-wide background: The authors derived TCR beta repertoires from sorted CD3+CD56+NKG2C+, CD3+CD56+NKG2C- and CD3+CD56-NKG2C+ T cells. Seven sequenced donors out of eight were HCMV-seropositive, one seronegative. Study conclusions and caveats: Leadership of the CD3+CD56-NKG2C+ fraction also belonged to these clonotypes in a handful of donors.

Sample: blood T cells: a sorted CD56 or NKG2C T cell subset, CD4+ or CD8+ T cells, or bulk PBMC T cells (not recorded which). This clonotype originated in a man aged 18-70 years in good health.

The chain's CDR3 is CASSPSAYNEQFF. The rearrangement joins TRBV3-1 to TRBJ2-1. The CDR3 extends over 13 amino acids. Germline V gene data show CDR1 as LGHDT and CDR2 as YNNKEL (reference sequence).